One sample yielded the 23 T cell receptor beta chains listed below, sequenced in a study of human T cells and chemical hapten exposure. As for time point: patch test 2, 6 weeks after DPC sensitization. The treatment denotes: therapeutic diphenylcyclopropenone sensitization with weekly scalp DPC. TCRdb independently ran MiXCR on the RACE reads; one entry per CDR3 protein. The data contain about 69,000 distinct CDR3 sequences, over 9% of them singletons. The sample consisted of whole blood, taken in connection with sensitization to the hapten diphenylcyclopropenone (DPC). Receptors were obtained from a woman in her forties or fifties with alopecia areata. Some clones in this sample may be carry-over from other donors' samples.

With regard to this clonotype: Germline and junction disagree at one end, which may indicate a read error. The chain uses TRBV24-1 and TRBJ1-5; D uncertain. There are 15 residues in the CDR3. Germline-derived CDR1 and CDR2 are KGHDR and SFDVKD. CDR3 amino acids: CATSDNMVDNQRQHF. The CDR3 region has the DNA TGTGCCACCAGTGATAATATGGTAGACAATCAGCGCCAGCATTTT.

This chain joins TRBV5-1 and TRBJ1-2; no firm D call. V lost 0 bases and J lost 8, with 20 bases in between. The germline gives CDR1 SGHRS, CDR2 YFSETQ. The CDR3 contains 16 residues. Here the CDR3 reads CASSLVSGEFGGGYTF. As DNA, the CDR3 is TGCGCCAGCAGCTTGGTGTCCGGGGAGTTCGGCGGCGGCTACACCTTC. The full variable domain, in which reference TRBV5-1 and TRBJ1-2 provide the parts outside the CDR3, is KAGVTQTPRYLIKTRGQQVTLSCSPISGHRSVSWYQQTPGQGLQFLFEYFSETQRNKGNFPGRFSGRQFSNSRSEMNVSTLELGDSALYLCASSLVSGEFGGGYTFGSGTRLTVV.

CDR3 bases: TGCAGTGCATACGACAGGGGTGATCAGCCCCAGCATTTT. It translates to CSAYDRGDQPQHF. The rearrangement joins TRBV20-1 to TRBJ1-5; 8 bases are shared with TRBD1. The V gene's germline CDR1 is DFQATT and CDR2 SNEGSKA (reference sequence). This CDR3 has 13 residues. Germline trimming cut 6 bases from V and 5 bases from J; bases unmatched to any gene: 6.

The table lists this clonotype with many counts. The chain joins TRBV7-9 to TRBJ2-2, with 8 bases identical to TRBD1. This CDR3 is built from 14 residues. Unmatched junction bases numbered 7, after V lost 8 bases and J lost 5 bases. Germline V CDR1 and CDR2: SEHNR, FQNEAQ (reference sequence). The CDR3 sequence: CASPQGARTGELFF. CDR3 coding DNA: TGTGCCAGCCCTCAGGGGGCCAGGACCGGGGAGCTGTTTTTT.

This clonotype was counted between two and nine times. The chain recombines TRBV10-3 with TRBJ2-3; 8 bases are a match to TRBD2. In germline, CDR1 is ENHRY, CDR2 SYGVKD. CDR3 length equals 14 residues. Losses at the gene ends were 6 bases for V and 4 bases for J; bases not matched to a gene: 6. The chain's CDR3 is CAIRTSGSPDTQYF. CDR3 coding DNA: TGTGCCATCAGGACGAGCGGGAGCCCAGATACGCAGTATTTT.

This clonotype was seen repeatedly, ten times or more. This chain links TRBV7-7 with TRBJ1-4, with D tentatively TRBD1 (6 bases). This CDR3 is 13 amino acids long. The germline V gene has CDR1 SSHAT and CDR2 FNYEAQ (reference sequence). V was shortened by 2 bases and J by 6 bases, with 7 bases between the two germline ends. The CDR3 coding sequence is TGTGCCAGCAGCTTAAACAGGGATGAAAAACTGTTTTTT. As protein: CASSLNRDEKLFF.

The rearrangement uses TRBV6-5 and TRBJ1-1, with a weak D call TRBD1 (5 bases). The V gene lost 0 bases and the J gene lost 7 bases, with 12 bases spanning the gap. The CDR3 runs to 14 residues. CDR1 and CDR2 from the germline V gene are MNHEY and SVGAGI. CDR3 DNA: TGTGCCAGCAGTTACTCGCGGGGGATCGGTGAAGCTTTCTTT. Protein sequence: CASSYSRGIGEAFF.

This clonotype was detected many times. This rearrangement joins TRBV24-1 to TRBJ2-1; 9 nucleotides agree with TRBD2. V gave up 3 bases and J gave up 4 bases; unmatched junction bases: 12. This CDR3 comprises 18 residues. The germline gives CDR1 KGHDR, CDR2 SFDVKD. CDR3 nucleotides: TGTGCCACCAGTGATCCAAACCCGACTAGCGGTTCTTACAATGAGCAGTTCTTC. It is translated as CATSDPNPTSGSYNEQFF.

This clonotype occurred many times. This rearrangement joins TRBV20-1 to TRBJ1-1; TRBD1 might be the D (6 bases). The length of the CDR3 is 14 residues. Looked up from germline, CDR1 is DFQATT and CDR2 is SNEGSKA (reference sequence). V was trimmed by 1 base and J by 3 bases, leaving 12 bases between them. For the CDR3, the DNA is TGCAGTGCTAGAGTCGGGGGCTCCCACACTGAAGCTTTCTTT. Translating gives CSARVGGSHTEAFF.

This clonotype has a handful of counts. V usage is TRBV6-2 or TRBV6-3 and J usage is TRBJ1-5, with unresolved D. This CDR3 spans 13 amino acids. CDR1 MNHEY and CDR2 SVGEGT come from the germline V gene. V dropped 2 bases and J dropped 7 bases, with 9 bases sitting between them. This CDR3 reads CASSYGFRQPQHF. The CDR3, as DNA: TGTGCCAGCAGTTACGGGTTTCGGCAGCCCCAGCATTTT.

This clonotype showed up many times. The chain has TRBV7-8 and TRBJ2-2; D is uncertain. CDR1 SGHVS and CDR2 FQNEAQ come from the germline V gene. The CDR3 loop spans 15 amino acids. Trimming removed 1 base at V and 3 bases at J, with 9 bases between. As DNA, the CDR3 is TGTGCCAGCAGCTTAGAGGCACGCCACACCGGGGAGCTGTTTTTT. As protein: CASSLEARHTGELFF.

The sample holds many counts of this clonotype. This chain's CDR3 is CASSPNRAGEQYF. The CDR3, as DNA: TGTGCCAGCAGTCCGAACAGGGCCGGGGAGCAGTACTTC. The J gene is TRBJ2-7, the V gene TRBV12-3 or TRBV12-4, with D possibly being TRBD1 (6 bases). V was trimmed by 5 bases and J by 7 bases, leaving 15 bases between them. This CDR3 contains 13 residues.

Ten or more counts support this clonotype. The V call is TRBV19, the J call TRBJ2-3; D perhaps matches TRBD2 (6 bases). Looked up from germline, CDR1 is LNHDA and CDR2 is SQIVND (reference sequence). This CDR3 has 14 amino acids. The V end was cut by 5 bases, the J end by 0 bases, with 9 bases between. CDR3 protein: CASSRTTSTDTQYF. The CDR3 coding sequence is TGTGCCAGTAGTCGGACTACTAGCACAGATACGCAGTATTTT.

In this sample, this clonotype is medium-sized. The rearrangement links TRBV9 to TRBJ2-7; a possible D gene is TRBD2 (7 bases). The CDR3 is made up of 16 amino acids. Trimming took 0 bases from V and 3 from J, leaving 16 bases between them. The germline gives CDR1 SGDLS, CDR2 YYNGEE. The CDR3 sequence: CASSVAEGEGSYEQYF. CDR3 DNA sequence: TGTGCCAGCAGCGTAGCTGAGGGGGAGGGCAGCTACGAGCAGTACTTC.

This clonotype was counted many times. This chain links TRBV19 with TRBJ1-5; D gene unclear. CDR1 and CDR2 (germline): LNHDA, SQIVND (reference sequence). This CDR3 region has 17 residues. With 6 bases removed from V and 5 bases from J, the gap between germline ends came to 23 bases. This CDR3 is CASRHRVGRPSHQPQHF. In nucleotides, the CDR3 is TGTGCCAGTAGGCACCGGGTCGGGAGACCAAGCCATCAGCCCCAGCATTTT.

The sample holds a few counts of this clonotype. The rearrangement links TRBV29-1 to TRBJ1-2; D uncertain. V was pared by 3 bases and J by 6 bases, with 2 bases between. CDR1 and CDR2 from the germline V gene are SQVTM and ANQGSEA. There are 9 residues in the CDR3. The DNA of the CDR3 is TGCAGCGTTGAGGATGGCTACACCTTC. It translates to CSVEDGYTF.

This clonotype was detected many times. The chain couples TRBV15 to TRBJ2-7, with 7 bases fitting TRBD2. Trimming cost V 8 bases and J 6 bases; bases outside gene matches: 7. The CDR3 sequence is 12 residues long. Germline lookup yields CDR1 LNHNV and CDR2 YYDKDF (reference sequence). The CDR3 DNA sequence: TGTGCCACCGGGCGAACTAGCGTCGAGCAGTACTTC. Amino acid sequence: CATGRTSVEQYF.

This clonotype was seen many times. This sequence joins TRBV2 and TRBJ1-2, with 7 nucleotides matching TRBD1. Germline CDR1 SNHLY, CDR2 FYNNEI. After removal of 2 bases from V and 4 bases from J, the junction contained 4 bases not matched to a gene. This CDR3 has 14 residues. As DNA, the CDR3 is TGTGCCAGCAGTGAATTGGACAGGAGCTATGGCTACACCTTC. As protein: CASSELDRSYGYTF.

This clonotype occurred once. CDR3 in amino acids: CASSLDGGSYNEQFF. CDR3 coding DNA: TGTGCCAGCAGCTTGGACGGAGGCTCCTACAATGAGCAGTTCTTC. The chain employs TRBV7-9 and TRBJ2-1; TRBD2 is a possible D gene (5 bases). The germline V gene encodes CDR1 SEHNR and CDR2 FQNEAQ (reference sequence). This CDR3 is built from 15 residues. V dropped 3 bases and J dropped 0 bases, with 9 bases sitting between them. The full variable domain, in which reference TRBV7-9 and TRBJ2-1 provide the parts outside the CDR3, is DTGVSQNPRHKITKRGQNVTFRCDPISEHNRLYWYRQTLGQGPEFLTYFQNEAQLEKSRLLSDRFSAERPKGSFSTLEIQRTEQGDSAMYLCASSLDGGSYNEQFFGPGTRLTVL.

This clonotype was seen a handful of times. J is TRBJ2-3 and V is TRBV29-1; the match to TRBD2 covers 8 bases. This CDR3 has 15 residues. V lost 8 bases, J lost 3 bases, and 13 bases stayed unmatched. Germline-derived CDR1 and CDR2 are SQVTM and ANQGSEA. The CDR3 DNA reads TGCAGCATTACTCCGGGACTAGAGTCTACAGATACGCAGTATTTT. Its protein is CSITPGLESTDTQYF.

Ten or more counts support this clonotype. The chain employs TRBV15 and TRBJ2-5, with D possibly TRBD2 on 5 matching bases. Germline CDR1 reads LNHNV; CDR2 reads YYDKDF (reference sequence). The CDR3 consists of 15 residues. V was pared by 1 base and J by 3 bases, with 12 bases between. CDR3 in amino acids: CATSRGTGAEETQYF. CDR3 sequence (DNA): TGTGCCACCAGCAGAGGTACTGGAGCGGAAGAGACCCAGTACTTC.

The sample holds many counts of this clonotype. This rearrangement joins TRBV10-2 to TRBJ1-4, with 10 bases that match TRBD1. The CDR3 totals 15 residues. Germline assignment: CDR1 WSHSY and CDR2 SAAADI. J gave up 8 bases and V 4 bases, and 7 bases lay outside the gene matches. The DNA of the CDR3 is TGCGCCAGCAGTGCCTCCGGGACAGGGGACGAAAAACTGTTTTTT. Its protein product is CASSASGTGDEKLFF.

The chain recombines TRBV10-2 with TRBJ2-2, with 9 bases matching TRBD2. With 6 bases clipped from V and 4 bases from J, the junction kept 6 bases outside the gene matches. The CDR3 contains 15 residues. Germline V gene sequence: CDR1 WSHSY, CDR2 SAAADI. The CDR3 region has the DNA TGCGCCAGCAGCATTATAGCGGGAGTCACCGGGGAGCTGTTTTTT. It codes for CASSIIAGVTGELFF.